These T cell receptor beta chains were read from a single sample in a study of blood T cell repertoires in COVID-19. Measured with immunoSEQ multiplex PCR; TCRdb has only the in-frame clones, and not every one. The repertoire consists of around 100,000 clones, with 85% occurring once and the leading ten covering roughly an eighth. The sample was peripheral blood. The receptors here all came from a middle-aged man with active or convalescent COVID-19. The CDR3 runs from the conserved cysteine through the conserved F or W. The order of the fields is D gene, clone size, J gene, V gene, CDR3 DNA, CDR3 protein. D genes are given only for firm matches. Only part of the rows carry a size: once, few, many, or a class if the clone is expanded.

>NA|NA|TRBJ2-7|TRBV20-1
TGCAGTGCTAGAAGTGGCCACGAGCAGTACTTC
CSARSGHEQYF
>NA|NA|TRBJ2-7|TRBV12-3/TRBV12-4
TGTGCCAGCAGTCCCCCCTTAGGAGGCGAGCAGTACTTC
CASSPPLGGEQYF
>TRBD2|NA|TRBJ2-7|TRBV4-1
TGCGCCAGCAGCCTGAGTCTAGCGGGAGGTGTCGAGCAGTACTTC
CASSLSLAGGVEQYF
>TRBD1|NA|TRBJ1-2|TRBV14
TGTGCCAGCAGTCAGGGACAGCAAGCCTACTACTCCTATGGCTACACCTTC
CASSQGQQAYYSYGYTF
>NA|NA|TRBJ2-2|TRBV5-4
TGTGCCAGCAGCTCTTTTTCCGGGAGTTCCACCGGGGAGCTGTTTTTT
CASSSFSGSSTGELFF
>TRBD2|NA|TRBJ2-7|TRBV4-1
TGCGCCAGCAGCCAGGGACTAGCGGGAGGTCGATACGAGCAGTACTTC
CASSQGLAGGRYEQYF
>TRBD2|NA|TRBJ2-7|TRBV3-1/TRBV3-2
TGTGCCAGCAGCCAAGAGACTAGCGGGAGGATTACCTACGAGCAGTACTTC
CASSQETSGRITYEQYF
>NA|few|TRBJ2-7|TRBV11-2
TGTGCCAGCAGCTTAGCCTACGAAAAGCAGTACTTC
CASSLAYEKQYF
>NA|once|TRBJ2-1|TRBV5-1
TGCGCCAGCAGCTCAACCCCGACTAGCAATGAGCAGTTCTTC
CASSSTPTSNEQFF
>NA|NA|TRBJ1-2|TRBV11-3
TGTGCCAGCAGCTTAGGGATAGGGGACTACTATGGCTACACCTTC
CASSLGIGDYYGYTF
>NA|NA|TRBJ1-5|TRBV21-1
TGTGCCAGCAGCAAAAAATGGAAGGACAGGACCCTCAATCAGCCCCAGCATTTT
CASSKKWKDRTLNQPQHF
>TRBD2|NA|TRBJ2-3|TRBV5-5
TGTGCCAGCAGCTCACCGGGACTAGCGCCAGATACGCAGTATTTT
CASSSPGLAPDTQYF
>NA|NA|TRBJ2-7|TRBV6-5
TGTGCCAGCAGTTATCAAAGGGGAGGCTACGAGCAGTACTTC
CASSYQRGGYEQYF
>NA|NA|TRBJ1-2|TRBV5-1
TGCGCCAGCAGCTTGGAAACGGGATCCTATGGCTACACCTTC
CASSLETGSYGYTF
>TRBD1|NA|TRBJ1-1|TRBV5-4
TGTGCCAGCAGCCCAGGACAGGGGGCAGGGGTGAACACTGAAGCTTTCTTT
CASSPGQGAGVNTEAFF
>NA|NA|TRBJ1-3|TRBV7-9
TGTGCCAGCAGCATCAAGGGGTCTGGAAACACCATATATTTT
CASSIKGSGNTIYF
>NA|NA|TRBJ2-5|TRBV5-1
TGCGCCAGCAGCTTGGCAGGGGAGGGAGAGACCCAGTACTTC
CASSLAGEGETQYF
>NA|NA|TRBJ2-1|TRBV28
TGTGCCAGCAGTTACAGGACATTGGAGTTCTTC
CASSYRTLEFF
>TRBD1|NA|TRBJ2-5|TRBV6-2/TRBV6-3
TGTGCCAGCAGTGCAGACAGGGGGAGAAAAGAGACCCAGTACTTC
CASSADRGRKETQYF
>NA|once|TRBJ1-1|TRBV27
TGTGCCAGCCCCGAGGTGAACACTGAAGCTTTCTTT
CASPEVNTEAFF
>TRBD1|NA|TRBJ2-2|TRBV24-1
TGTGCCACCAGTGATTTGCAGGGGGCGAACACCGGGGAGCTGTTTTTT
CATSDLQGANTGELFF
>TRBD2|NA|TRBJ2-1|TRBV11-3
TGTGCCAGCAGCTCTACAGGACTAGCGGGAGACGAGCAGTTCTTC
CASSSTGLAGDEQFF
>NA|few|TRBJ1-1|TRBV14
TGTGCCAGCAGCCAAGAAGGCGGATTAAGGGCTTTCTTT
CASSQEGGLRAFF
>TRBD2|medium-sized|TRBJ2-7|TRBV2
TGTGCCAGCAGTGCCGGTCGTACTAGCGGGAGGGTTTACGAGCAGTACTTC
CASSAGRTSGRVYEQYF
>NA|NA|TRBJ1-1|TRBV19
TGTGCCAGTAGTATCGCGGGGGGTTTGGGCACTGAAGCTTTCTTT
CASSIAGGLGTEAFF
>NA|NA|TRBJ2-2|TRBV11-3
TGTGCCAGCAGCCCACCGGGTAGCAGCAGGGAGCTGTTTTTT
CASSPPGSSRELFF
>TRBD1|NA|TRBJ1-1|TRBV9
TGTGCCAGCAGCCCCGGGACAGGGGGCACTGAAGCTTTCTTT
CASSPGTGGTEAFF
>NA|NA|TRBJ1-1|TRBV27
TGTGCCAGCAGTTCCTCGACGGGAAGGGCCACTGAAGCTTTCTTT
CASSSSTGRATEAFF
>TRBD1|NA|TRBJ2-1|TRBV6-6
TGTGCCAGCAGTTCCCCCGGGACAGGGGTCTATGAGCAGTTCTTC
CASSSPGTGVYEQFF
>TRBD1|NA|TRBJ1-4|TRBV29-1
TGCAGCGTTACCATGAGGACAGGGACTAATGAAAAACTGTTTTTT
CSVTMRTGTNEKLFF
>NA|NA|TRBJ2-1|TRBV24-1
TGTGCCACCAGTGATCCTGGGCCATACAATGAGCAGTTCTTC
CATSDPGPYNEQFF
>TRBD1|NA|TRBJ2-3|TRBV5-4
TGTGCCAGCAGCTTGAGAGGGACAGGTCTAGATACGCAGTATTTT
CASSLRGTGLDTQYF
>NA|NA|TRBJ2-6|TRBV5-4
TGTGCCAGCAGCTTTGGAGGCACCCTTACCTCTGGGGCCAACGTCCTGACTTTC
CASSFGGTLTSGANVLTF
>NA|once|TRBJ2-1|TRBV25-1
TGTGCCAGCAGAGCGACAGGACACTACAATGAGCAGTTCTTC
CASRATGHYNEQFF
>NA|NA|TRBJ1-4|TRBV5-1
TGCGCCAGCAGCTTAGGGACAAATAATGAAAAACTGTTTTTT
CASSLGTNNEKLFF
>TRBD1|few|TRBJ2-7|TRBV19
TGTGCCAGTAGTGCCCAAACAGGGGACGAGCAGTACTTC
CASSAQTGDEQYF
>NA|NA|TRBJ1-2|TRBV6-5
TGTGCCAGCAGTTACCAGGGGTATGGCTACACCTTC
CASSYQGYGYTF
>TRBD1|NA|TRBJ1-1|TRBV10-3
TGTGCCATCAGTGGGGGGACAGGGGGCAAGGCTTTCTTT
CAISGGTGGKAFF
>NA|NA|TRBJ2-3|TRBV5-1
TGCGCCAGCAGCCGCGACGGACAGTACACAGATACGCAGTATTTT
CASSRDGQYTDTQYF
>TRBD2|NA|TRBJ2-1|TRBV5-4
TGTGCCAGCAGCTCAGGTAAGCGGGAGCCTGAGCAGTTCTTC
CASSSGKREPEQFF
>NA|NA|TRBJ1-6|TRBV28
TGTGCCAGCAGACCCGATAAGGGGTTGGGTGGCCTCCACTTT
CASRPDKGLGGLHF
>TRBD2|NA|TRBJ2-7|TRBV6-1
TGTGCCAGCAGTGATTTAGTAGCGGGAGGCGAGCAGTACTTC
CASSDLVAGGEQYF
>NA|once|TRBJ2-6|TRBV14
TGTGCCAGCAGCCAATCGGGTTCTGGGGCCAACGTCCTGACTTTC
CASSQSGSGANVLTF
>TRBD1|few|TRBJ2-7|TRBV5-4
TGTGCCAGCAGCTTCGGACAGGACTACGAGCAGTACTTC
CASSFGQDYEQYF
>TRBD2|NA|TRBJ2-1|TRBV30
TGTGCCTGGAGTGCACTAGCGGGAGACCTAAATGAGCAGTTCTTC
CAWSALAGDLNEQFF
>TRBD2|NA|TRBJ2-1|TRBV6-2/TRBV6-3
TGTGCCAGCAGCAATAGCGGGAGCTCCTACAATGAGCAGTTCTTC
CASSNSGSSYNEQFF
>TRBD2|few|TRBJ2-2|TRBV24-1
TGTGCCACAGGGACTAGCGGAGCACGAGCGAACACCGGGGAGCTGTTTTTT
CATGTSGARANTGELFF
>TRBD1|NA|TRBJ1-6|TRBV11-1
TGTGCCAGCAGCTTGGGGACAGGGGTCAATTCACCCCTCCACTTT
CASSLGTGVNSPLHF